Shown below are 28 T cell receptor beta chains from a single sample sequenced in a study of control samples from healthy donors and cancer patients. TCRdb's copy holds only in-frame clones and misses some; the assay was immunoSEQ multiplex PCR. The table includes about 97,000 clones, 85% to 90% detected once. Material: blood. Receptors originate from a man aged 25 to 40 in good health.

This chain connects TRBV6-5 to TRBJ2-3; D tentatively reads TRBD1 or TRBD2 (6 bases each). Trimming shortened V by 7 bases and J by 2 bases, and 10 bases separated the two germline ends. This CDR3 is built from 13 residues. Germline V CDR1 and CDR2: MNHEY, SVGAGI. CDR3 DNA: TGTGCCAGCAACGGGGGCGACACAGATACGCAGTATTTT. Its translation: CASNGGDTDTQYF.

The rearrangement uses TRBV2 and TRBJ1-3, with a weak D call TRBD1 (6 bases). This CDR3 is built from 15 residues. V gave up 5 bases and J gave up 4 bases, with 15 bases separating them. Germline assignment: CDR1 SNHLY and CDR2 FYNNEI. CDR3 nucleotide sequence: TGTGCCAGCAGTCCACAGGGATACACCGGAAACACCATATATTTT. Translated: CASSPQGYTGNTIYF.

The V gene is TRBV7-8, the J gene TRBJ2-5; 7 nucleotides align to TRBD2. The germline V gene encodes CDR1 SGHVS and CDR2 FQNEAQ. V dropped 6 bases and J dropped 10; count of bases not matched to a gene: 5. CDR3 length: 11 amino acids. The CDR3 DNA follows: TGTGCCAGCAGTCTTTCGGGGGGCCAGTACTTC. This gives the protein CASSLSGGQYF. Full variable domain (missing parts from reference TRBV7-8 and TRBJ2-5): GAGVSQSPRYKVAKRGQDVALRCDPISGHVSLFWYQQALGQGPEFLTYFQNEAQLDKSGLPSDRFFAERPEGSVSTLKIQRTQQEDSAVYLCASSLSGGQYFGPGTRLLVL.

This CDR3 reads CASSPVCSGGSLGETQYF. The DNA of the CDR3 is TGTGCCAGCAGCCCCGTTTGTAGCGGGGGGTCCCTCGGGGAGACCCAGTACTTC. The chain links TRBV7-3 to TRBJ2-5, with 10 bases fitting TRBD2. V trimming: 5 bases; J trimming: 5 bases; junction bases outside the gene matches: 17. The CDR3 length is 18 residues. Germline V CDR1 and CDR2: SGHTA, FQGTGA.

This chain links TRBV20-1 with TRBJ1-4, with unresolved D. The CDR3 has 11 residues. CDR1 is DFQATT and CDR2 is SNEGSKA in the germline V gene (reference sequence). Trimming pared 7 bases from V and 8 bases from J, leaving 11 bases between. CDR3: CSVKKTEKLFF. The DNA of the CDR3 is TGCAGTGTCAAGAAGACGGAAAAACTGTTTTTT.

The V and J genes are TRBV5-1 and TRBJ1-2; 7 positions agree with TRBD1. Germline trimming cut 0 bases from V and 4 bases from J; bases unmatched to any gene: 6. The CDR3 covers 15 residues. The V gene's germline CDR1 is SGHRS and CDR2 YFSETQ. The CDR3 region is CASSLVGTDGYGYTF. The DNA of the CDR3 is TGCGCCAGCAGCTTGGTTGGGACAGACGGCTATGGCTACACCTTC.

This clone was observed a handful of times. The chain recombines TRBV28 with TRBJ1-2; D call uncertain. The CDR3 is made up of 14 amino acids. V dropped 4 bases and J dropped 3 bases, with 12 bases sitting between them. Germline CDR1 is MDHEN and CDR2 is SYDVKM. The CDR3 coding sequence is TGTGCCAGCAGTTATTCGTCGGAGGACTATGGCTACACCTTC. Its translation is CASSYSSEDYGYTF.

The chain carries TRBV12-3 or TRBV12-4 and TRBJ2-5; no definite D call. The CDR3 consists of 12 residues. V was trimmed by 6 bases and J by 4 bases, leaving 9 bases between them. CDR3 nucleotides: TGTGCCAGCAGCCTCCAGGCAGAGACCCAGTACTTC. This gives the protein CASSLQAETQYF.

The V call is TRBV6-1, the J call TRBJ2-7; 7 bases align to TRBD1. The junction had 11 bases not matched to a gene; V was cut back by 2 bases and J by 4 bases. CDR1 and CDR2 (germline): MNHNS, SASEGT. This CDR3 region has 16 residues. The CDR3 coding sequence is TGTGCCAGCAGTGAACCGAGGGGGCTGAGGGGTTACGAGCAGTACGTC. Amino acid sequence: CASSEPRGLRGYEQYV.

The rearrangement uses TRBV28 and TRBJ1-4, with 7 nucleotides matching TRBD1. The CDR3 contains 15 residues. With V trimmed by 3 bases and J by 12 bases, 13 bases remained unmatched. Germline V gene lookup returns CDR1 MDHEN and CDR2 SYDVKM. The CDR3 DNA follows: TGTGCCAGCAGTTTGAGTCCGGGACAGCGCCCAGAACTGTTTTTT. Amino acid sequence: CASSLSPGQRPELFF.

This clone was observed once. The rearrangement links TRBV6-6 to TRBJ2-7, with no clear D. Trimming cost V 6 bases and J 4 bases, with 10 bases left between them. Germline V lookup: CDR1 MNHNY, CDR2 SVGAGI (reference sequence). The CDR3 length is 12 residues. The CDR3 coding sequence is TGTGCCAGCAGCTATCGAGCATACGAGCAGTACTTC. This encodes CASSYRAYEQYF.

V usage is TRBV9 and J usage is TRBJ1-2; no firm D call. CDR1 is SGDLS, CDR2 YYNGEE, per germline. The CDR3 is made up of 13 amino acids. V shed 4 bases and J shed 4 bases, with 11 bases lying between them. CDR3 loop: CASSPDGSYGYTF. CDR3 DNA: TGTGCCAGCAGCCCGGACGGGAGCTATGGCTACACCTTC.

The chain joins TRBV5-4 to TRBJ1-2; D gene ambiguous. There are 13 residues in the CDR3. Germline V gene lookup returns CDR1 SGHNT and CDR2 YYREEE (reference sequence). Deletions cut 0 bases from V and 8 bases from J, with 11 bases between. This chain's CDR3 is CASSLDQLGGYTF. The CDR3 region has the DNA TGTGCCAGCAGCTTGGATCAGTTAGGAGGCTACACCTTC.

The chain joins TRBV7-9 to TRBJ1-2, with unresolved D. The V gene's germline CDR1 is SEHNR and CDR2 FQNEAQ (reference sequence). The CDR3 spans 13 residues. Trimming removed 4 bases at V and 4 bases at J, with 10 bases between. CDR3 in amino acids: CASSWEGFYGYTF. The CDR3 DNA reads TGTGCCAGCAGCTGGGAAGGGTTCTATGGCTACACCTTC.

The chain recombines TRBV12-3 or TRBV12-4 with TRBJ1-1, with a weak D call TRBD1 (6 bases). The CDR3 runs 13 residues. The V gene lost 9 bases and the J gene lost 0 bases, with 11 bases spanning the gap. CDR3 amino acids: CASDRQVNTEAFF. CDR3 coding DNA: TGTGCCAGTGATCGACAGGTGAACACTGAAGCTTTCTTT.

The chain recombines TRBV27 with TRBJ1-5; D not certain. From germline, CDR1 is MNHEY and CDR2 SMNVEV (reference sequence). The CDR3 length is 15 residues. The V and J ends lost 1 base and 0 bases respectively, with 7 bases between them. CDR3 in amino acids: CASSLYGVSNQPQHF. In nucleotides, the CDR3 is TGTGCCAGCAGTTTATATGGGGTTAGCAATCAGCCCCAGCATTTT.

The chain combines TRBV18 with TRBJ2-7; no clear D. V was cut by 3 bases and J by 3 bases, with 15 bases left in between. This CDR3 has 15 amino acids. Per the germline V gene, CDR1 is KGHSH and CDR2 is LQKENI. CDR3 DNA sequence: TGTGCCAGCTCACCGGGGTTACCCCACGGCTACGAGCAGTACTTC. As protein: CASSPGLPHGYEQYF. Full variable domain (outside the CDR3, taken from reference TRBV18 and TRBJ2-7): NAGVMQNPRHLVRRRGQEARLRCSPMKGHSHVYWYRQLPEEGLKFMVYLQKENIIDESGMPKERFSAEFPKEGPSILRIQQVVRGDSAAYFCASSPGLPHGYEQYFGPGTRLTVT.

This chain joins TRBV5-6 and TRBJ2-1; a weak D match, TRBD1 (6 bases). The CDR3 is 13 amino acids. Germline CDR1 is SGHDT and CDR2 is YYEEEE. Trimming removed 4 bases from V and 8 bases from J, with 13 bases in between. The CDR3 spells CASSPTGLDEQFF. The CDR3, as DNA: TGTGCCAGCAGCCCCACAGGGTTAGATGAGCAGTTCTTC.

The chain combines TRBV27 with TRBJ2-7; D perhaps matches TRBD1 (7 bases). The CDR3 loop spans 15 amino acids. The germline CDR1 and CDR2 sequences are MNHEY and SMNVEV (reference sequence). Deletions cut 3 bases from V and 7 bases from J, with 19 bases between. Here the CDR3 reads CASSFSPRQGGEQYF. The CDR3 DNA is TGTGCCAGCAGTTTCTCTCCCCGACAGGGAGGAGAGCAGTACTTC.

This chain links TRBV7-9 with TRBJ2-5; no clear D. The CDR3 is 13 residues long. Per the germline V gene, CDR1 is SEHNR and CDR2 is FQNEAQ (reference sequence). V was cut by 5 bases and J by 0 bases, with 7 bases left in between. The DNA of the CDR3 is TGTGCCAGCAGCCTAAAGTACCAAGAGACCCAGTACTTC. Protein sequence: CASSLKYQETQYF.

In the case of this clone: One end of the junction does not line up with germline, which may come from a read error. V is TRBV25-1 and J is TRBJ2-3; D remains ambiguous. CDR3 length: 13 residues. The V gene's germline CDR1 is MGHDK and CDR2 SYGVNS. This CDR3 reads CKRRGPYTDTQYF. In nucleotides, the CDR3 is TGCAAACGTCGCGGCCCCTACACAGATACGCAGTATTTT. Using reference TRBV25-1 and TRBJ2-3 for the parts outside the CDR3, the full variable domain is EADIYQTPRYLVIGTGKKITLECSQTMGHDKMYWYQQDPGMELHLIHYSYGVNSTEKGDLSSESTVSRIRTEHFPLTLESARPSHTSQYLCKRRGPYTDTQYFGPGTRLTVL.

The genes are TRBV25-1 and TRBJ2-2; D is unclear. From germline, CDR1 is MGHDK and CDR2 SYGVNS. The CDR3 runs to 14 residues. Trimming took 0 bases from V and 6 from J, leaving 8 bases between them. The CDR3 nucleotides are TGTGCCAGCAGTGAATATGGTGCGCCCGGGGAGCTGTTTTTT. It translates to CASSEYGAPGELFF.

V gene TRBV27 combines with J gene TRBJ2-2; no firm D call. The CDR3 is 13 residues long. With 6 bases removed from V and 4 bases from J, the gap between germline ends came to 9 bases. The germline gives CDR1 MNHEY, CDR2 SMNVEV (reference sequence). The CDR3 reads CASSSPGTGELFF. CDR3 coding DNA: TGTGCCAGCAGCAGTCCGGGCACCGGGGAGCTGTTTTTT.

The V call is TRBV7-3, the J call TRBJ2-6, with TRBD1 matching over 8 bases. The CDR3 totals 16 residues. The germline V gene has CDR1 SGHTA and CDR2 FQGTGA. J gave up 0 bases and V 10 bases, and 8 bases lay outside the gene matches. The CDR3 nucleotides are TGTGCCACAACGACAGGGGCCCGCTCTGGGGCCAACGTCCTGACTTTC. Its protein product is CATTTGARSGANVLTF.

This clone was recorded only once. The chain recombines TRBV29-1 with TRBJ2-1, with D maybe TRBD2 (6 bases). The CDR3 extends over 16 amino acids. Trimming shortened V by 4 bases and J by 7 bases, and 23 bases separated the two germline ends. Per germline, CDR1 SQVTM and CDR2 ANQGSEA. This CDR3 reads CSVAALGGTRGNEQFF. In nucleotides, the CDR3 is TGCAGCGTTGCGGCTTTGGGGGGTACCCGGGGAAATGAGCAGTTCTTC.

This clone appeared a single time. No conserved phenylalanine or tryptophan is present at the end of the CDR3, so a read error is the likely explanation. The DNA is omitted, as the CDR3 cannot be located on it reliably, and the CDR3 follows TCRdb's listing. The chain recombines TRBV12-3 or TRBV12-4 with TRBJ1-4. The CDR3 is 13 residues long, ends included. This CDR3 is CASSLGDRALRGS.

This chain connects TRBV12-5 to TRBJ1-2; tentative D call: TRBD1 (6 bases). Germline CDR1 is LGHNT and CDR2 is FRNRAP. This CDR3 region has 21 residues. The V and J ends lost 0 bases and 3 bases respectively, with 29 bases between them. The CDR3 reads CASGLVLESGGVGGAHYGYTF. The CDR3 DNA reads as TGTGCTAGTGGTTTGGTACTCGAGAGTGGAGGCGTGGGGGGCGCTCACTATGGCTACACCTTC.

This chain joins TRBV28 and TRBJ1-5; perhaps TRBD1 as D (5 bases). The germline gives CDR1 MDHEN, CDR2 SYDVKM. CDR3 length equals 14 residues. Trimming left V 7 bases short and J 5 bases short, with 15 bases between. CDR3 sequence: CASTLGGRHQPQHF. CDR3 DNA: TGTGCCAGCACCCTGGGGGGGAGACATCAGCCCCAGCATTTT.